The following is a T cell receptor (beta chain) sequence with its context. The target antigen is unknown. Libraries were prepared by immunoSEQ multiplex PCR; TCRdb keeps only in-frame clonotypes and omits some of them. The sample carries roughly 120,000 clones, approximately 94% recorded once. This sample was included in a study of cytomegalovirus exposure and HLA in healthy donors. About the study: A subsequent analysis stated that the 120 or so validation repertoires were run on the same platform as the roughly 670 first-cohort repertoires.

Trimming took off 5 bases at V and 5 bases at J, with 10 bases between the two ends. There are 14 residues in the CDR3. The germline V gene has CDR1 KGHSH and CDR2 LQKENI. Study outcomes and limitations: Cytomegalovirus association was assigned to about 150 TCR beta chains.

The specimen was PBMCs. The genes are TRBV18 and TRBJ1-6; tentatively, D is TRBD1 (6 bases). The clonotype comes from a woman aged 18-35 years in good health and CMV-seronegative. CDR3 residues: CASSAGANNSPLHF. The DNA for the CDR3 is TGTGCCAGCTCAGCAGGGGCTAATAATTCACCCCTCCACTTT.